A selection of T cell receptor beta chains follows, all from one sample in a study of blood T cell repertoires in COVID-19. Sequencing was performed with immunoSEQ multiplex PCR; in TCRdb, only in-frame clones are kept and a portion is missing. The sample consists of 150,000 to 200,000 clones, around 84% of them appearing once. The sequenced material came from peripheral blood. The receptors originated from a human donor with acute or convalescent COVID-19. The donor label of this sample is uncertain. CDR3s include the opening cysteine and the closing phenylalanine or tryptophan. D genes are given only for firm matches. The listing skips clone size in some rows; elsewhere it reads once, few, many or a size class.

>TRBJ2-5|-|TRBV7-6|-
CASSLEISGLSETQYF
TGTGCCAGCAGCTTGGAAATCAGCGGGTTGTCAGAGACCCAGTACTTC
>TRBJ1-2|-|TRBV5-4|-
CASSPDSNYGYTF
TGTGCCAGCAGTCCTGACAGTAACTATGGCTACACCTTC
>TRBJ2-1|-|TRBV5-6|once
CASSHDRLIPIF
TGTGCCAGCAGCCATGACAGGCTTATACCTATCTTC
>TRBJ1-3|TRBD1|TRBV4-1|-
CASSDNRGSSGNTIYF
TGCGCCAGCAGCGATAACAGGGGCAGCTCTGGAAACACCATATATTTT
>TRBJ2-2|TRBD2|TRBV7-2|-
CASSGTSGGAGELFF
TGTGCCAGCAGCGGGACTAGCGGGGGGGCCGGGGAGCTGTTTTTT
>TRBJ1-1|TRBD1|TRBV11-2|-
CASSPQGARTEAFF
TGTGCCAGCAGCCCACAGGGGGCTAGGACTGAAGCTTTCTTT
>TRBJ2-3|TRBD1|TRBV5-1|-
CASSSWTGLSTDTQYF
TGCGCCAGCAGCTCCTGGACAGGCCTTAGCACAGATACGCAGTATTTT
>TRBJ2-7|TRBD2|TRBV4-2|-
CASSQSGSGAHEQYF
TGTGCCAGCAGCCAAAGCGGCAGCGGGGCCCACGAGCAGTACTTC
>TRBJ1-1|TRBD1|TRBV5-1|-
CASRGTGGWNTEAFF
TGCGCCAGCAGGGGGACAGGGGGCTGGAACACTGAAGCTTTCTTT
>TRBJ2-7|-|TRBV23-1|-
CASSPYNTQVKDEYEQYF
TGCGCCAGCAGCCCTTACAACACACAGGTGAAAGACGAATACGAGCAGTACTTC
>TRBJ1-2|-|TRBV6-6|-
CASTTPVAVTPYGYTF
TGTGCCAGCACCACCCCCGTGGCGGTAACCCCCTATGGCTACACCTTC
>TRBJ1-1|-|TRBV6-5|few
CASSYSLARDRAEAFF
TGTGCCAGCAGTTACTCCCTGGCCAGGGATCGGGCTGAAGCTTTCTTT
>TRBJ2-3|TRBD2|TRBV27|-
CASSAGGHEDTQYF
TGTGCCAGCAGCGCGGGGGGGCATGAAGATACGCAGTATTTT
>TRBJ2-2|TRBD1|TRBV19|-
CASSFRGRNTGELFF
TGTGCCAGTAGTTTCAGGGGGCGAAACACCGGGGAGCTGTTTTTT
>TRBJ1-2|TRBD1|TRBV11-2|once
CASRKTGSNYGYTF
TGTGCCAGCAGGAAGACAGGGAGTAACTATGGCTACACCTTC
>TRBJ1-2|-|TRBV27|-
CASSHPIGTGEHYGYTF
TGTGCCAGCAGCCACCCCATCGGTACGGGGGAGCACTATGGCTACACCTTC
>TRBJ2-7|-|TRBV11-1|-
CASSSSLAAVTYEQYF
TGTGCCAGCAGCTCCAGTTTAGCGGCTGTTACCTACGAGCAGTACTTC
>TRBJ1-2|TRBD1|TRBV6-5|-
CASQQGDGYTF
TGTGCCAGCCAACAGGGGGACGGCTACACCTTC
>TRBJ1-2|TRBD1|TRBV10-3|-
CAIRDRGNYGYTF
TGTGCCATCAGGGACAGGGGAAACTATGGCTACACCTTC
>TRBJ1-2|TRBD1|TRBV19|-
CASTRQGGGYGYTF
TGTGCCAGTACCCGACAGGGGGGCGGCTATGGCTACACCTTC
>TRBJ1-1|-|TRBV6-5|-
CASSLTSRGTEAFF
TGTGCCAGCAGTTTGACCTCGCGGGGCACTGAAGCTTTCTTT
>TRBJ1-2|-|TRBV27|many
CASSLAGNGYTF
TGTGCCAGCAGTTTAGCAGGGAATGGCTACACCTTC
>TRBJ1-4|-|TRBV2|-
CASSGTGGKLFF
TGTGCCAGCAGTGGTACGGGAGGAAAACTGTTTTTT
>TRBJ1-1|-|TRBV3-1/TRBV3-2|few
CASSHRRLAGMNTEAFF
TGTGCCAGCAGCCACCGTCGCTTGGCGGGTATGAACACTGAAGCTTTCTTT
>TRBJ2-2|-|TRBV2|-
CASTTNLRGELFF
TGTGCCAGCACTACCAACCTCAGGGGGGAGCTGTTTTTT
>TRBJ1-6|TRBD1|TRBV4-3|-
CASSLGRDSNSPLHF
TGCGCCAGCAGCCTCGGTAGGGACAGTAATTCACCCCTCCACTTT
>TRBJ1-2|TRBD1|TRBV11-1|-
CASSLAGQGIGYGYTF
TGTGCCAGCAGCTTAGCCGGACAGGGGATCGGCTATGGCTACACCTTC
>TRBJ1-4|-|TRBV11-2|few
CASSLRNGEKLFF
TGTGCCAGCAGCTTGAGGAATGGTGAAAAACTGTTTTTT
>TRBJ2-7|-|TRBV18|-
CASSPAQGSEQYF
TGTGCCAGCTCACCGGCCCAGGGGTCCGAGCAGTACTTC
>TRBJ2-1|TRBD2|TRBV29-1|once
CSVAGGYNYNEQFF
TGCAGCGTGGCGGGGGGATACAATTACAATGAGCAGTTCTTC
>TRBJ2-3|TRBD1|TRBV15|-
CATRTGGDTQYF
TGTGCCACCAGGACAGGGGGAGATACGCAGTATTTT
>TRBJ2-1|-|TRBV11-3|-
CASRPGGRNEQFF
TGTGCCAGCAGACCCGGGGGTAGGAATGAGCAGTTCTTC
>TRBJ2-1|TRBD1|TRBV9|-
CASSVDGQGQYNEQFF
TGTGCCAGCAGCGTAGATGGACAGGGCCAATACAATGAGCAGTTCTTC
>TRBJ1-3|-|TRBV5-8|-
CASALGGDSSGNTIYF
TGTGCCAGCGCACTGGGAGGAGATTCCTCTGGAAACACCATATATTTT
>TRBJ2-7|TRBD2|TRBV6-6|-
CASSPLLAGSSGGKDEQYF
TGTGCCAGCAGTCCGCTGCTGGCTGGATCTAGCGGGGGTAAGGACGAGCAGTACTTC
>TRBJ2-5|TRBD1|TRBV7-8|-
CASSRQGAQETQYF
TGTGCCAGCAGCAGACAGGGGGCGCAGGAGACCCAGTACTTC
>TRBJ1-2|TRBD1|TRBV5-4|many
CASSLGQGVSYGGYTF
TGTGCCAGCAGCCTAGGACAGGGTGTTTCCTACGGCGGCTACACCTTC
>TRBJ2-1|TRBD2|TRBV18|-
CASSWIAGGQNEQFF
TGTGCCAGCTCATGGATAGCGGGGGGGCAAAATGAGCAGTTCTTC
>TRBJ1-1|-|TRBV5-1|once
CASSPGDMNTEAFF
TGCGCCAGCAGCCCCGGGGACATGAACACTGAAGCTTTCTTT
>TRBJ1-4|TRBD1|TRBV3-1/TRBV3-2|-
CASSQGQGVNEKLFF
TGTGCCAGCAGCCAAGGACAGGGGGTTAACGAAAAACTGTTTTTT
>TRBJ2-7|-|TRBV27|-
CASSLGASAVYEQYF
TGTGCCAGCAGTTTAGGGGCTAGCGCGGTGTACGAGCAGTACTTC
>TRBJ1-2|-|TRBV7-6|once
CAAGEDYGYTF
TGTGCCGCCGGAGAGGACTATGGCTACACCTTC
>TRBJ2-1|-|TRBV6-2/TRBV6-3|-
CASSPVTGSSNEQFF
TGTGCCAGCAGCCCCGTGACAGGTTCGAGCAATGAGCAGTTCTTC
>TRBJ1-6|TRBD1|TRBV18|-
CASSPQDRGGSPLHF
TGTGCCAGCTCACCACAGGACAGGGGAGGTTCACCCCTCCACTTT
>TRBJ1-5|-|TRBV7-8|-
CASTVGQGTYNQPQHF
TGTGCCAGCACCGTAGGGCAGGGCACATACAATCAGCCCCAGCATTTT
>TRBJ1-2|-|TRBV20-1|few
CSVIRGGGYTF
TGCAGTGTGATTCGAGGAGGGGGCTACACCTTC
>TRBJ2-1|-|TRBV9|-
CASSVETGLGSYNEQFF
TGTGCCAGCAGCGTAGAGACAGGCCTGGGGTCCTACAATGAGCAGTTCTTC
>TRBJ2-3|-|TRBV5-4|once
CATSGLLTDTQYF
TGTGCCACCTCCGGACTACTCACAGATACGCAGTATTTT
>TRBJ2-7|TRBD2|TRBV7-3|-
CASSLSPGLVGEQYF
TGTGCCAGCAGCTTAAGCCCGGGACTAGTGGGCGAGCAGTACTTC
>TRBJ1-1|-|TRBV6-5|-
CASSYSGSEPNTEAFF
TGTGCCAGCAGTTACTCCGGAAGCGAACCGAACACTGAAGCTTTCTTT
>TRBJ2-2|-|TRBV18|-
CASSPSGDTGELFF
TGTGCCAGCTCACCATCGGGGGACACCGGGGAGCTGTTTTTT
>TRBJ1-5|-|TRBV5-6|once
CASSLGIQALYSNQPQHF
TGTGCCAGCAGCTTGGGTATACAGGCCCTTTATAGCAATCAGCCCCAGCATTTT
>TRBJ1-2|-|TRBV2|-
CASSEVVREGKNYGYTF
TGTGCCAGCAGTGAAGTGGTCAGGGAAGGGAAAAACTATGGCTACACCTTC
>TRBJ2-5|-|TRBV24-1|-
CATSDGAKETQYF
TGTGCCACCAGTGATGGGGCTAAAGAGACCCAGTACTTC
>TRBJ1-6|TRBD1|TRBV6-5|-
CASRVGTDNSPLHF
TGTGCCAGCAGGGTCGGGACAGACAATTCACCCCTCCACTTT